The clone carrying this T cell receptor (beta chain) was detected only once. This CDR3 has 16 amino acids. The J segment lost 4 bases and the V segment lost 3 bases, leaving 9 bases of the junction unmatched. Germline V CDR1 and CDR2: SGHNT, YYREEE (reference sequence). The sample comes from a study of cytomegalovirus exposure and HLA in healthy donors. The PCR was carried out with 60 Vbeta primers and 13 Jbeta primers. Produced via immunoSEQ multiplex PCR; TCRdb's table is partial and in-frame only. The sample carries some 170,000 clones, more than 80% recorded once. The receptor was isolated from a woman in her 30s in good health and CMV-seropositive. The sample comprised PBMCs. The chain recombines TRBV5-4 with TRBJ2-1, with 8 bases fitting TRBD2. The CDR3 spells CASSSESGGPYNEQFF. The DNA of the CDR3 is TGTGCCAGCAGCTCGGAGAGCGGGGGCCCTTACAATGAGCAGTTCTTC. The entire variable domain, with the rest obtained from reference TRBV5-4 and TRBJ2-1, is as follows: ETGVTQSPTHLIKTRGQQVTLRCSSQSGHNTVSWYQQALGQGPQFIFQYYREEENGRGNFPPRFSGLQFPNYSSELNVNALELDDSALYLCASSSESGGPYNEQFFGPGTRLTVL.